This entry describes one T cell receptor (beta chain). This clonotype was seen a handful of times. This clone's antigen is unknown. Per-nucleotide qualities are absent, and no much larger clonotype sits a single base away. This sample was taken from a study of CD8+CD57+ T cells in acquired aplastic anemia (dated by TCRdb to 2016 to 2018). At the level of the whole study: DNA extracted from sorted CD4+ and CD8+ cells had a mean of roughly 3 ug, with a range of roughly 0.19 to 27.4 ug. A CD8+CD57+ expansion meant a frequency higher than the mean frequency seen in healthy subjects.

Patients chosen for sequencing had shown expansion of CD8+CD57+ cells by flow cytometry. Every patient had severe acquired aplastic anemia, diagnosed using the International Study of Aplastic Anemia and Agranulocytosis and Camitta criteria. Patients had received no therapy at the time of blood sampling. In the study, sorted CD4+ and CD8+ blood T cells from patients with severe aplastic anemia and from healthy subjects underwent deep sequencing of TCR repertoires. Patients were enrolled in the USA under clinicaltrials.gov protocols 00001620, 01623167, 00001397, 00071045, 00081523 and 00961064. Ficoll-Paque density gradient centrifugation was used to isolate peripheral blood mononuclear cells. CD4+ and CD8+ T cells were sorted by FACS or magnetic beads before DNA extraction. What the research found in general, with its limitations: Roughly 30 CD8+ CDR3 sequences were shared between patients and controls but appeared highly expressed in patients and within their immunodominant clones. Patients and healthy controls showed no significant difference in CD8+ Simpson's diversity (P=0.060).

TCR beta VDJ combination and CDR3 sequence profiling used genomic DNA as the template. TCR repertoire sequencing was run on an Illumina HiSeq 2000. As for the original processing: TRBV/TRBJ rearrangement plots, CDR3 size and DJ length profiles, and Simpson's diversity index were used to evaluate the repertoires. The most abundant DNA sequence in the deep sequencing data was defined as the immunodominant clone. CDR3 amino acid sequences were checked for sharing across subjects and were also compared against the VDJdb database and published repertoires. Using fastp at Q25 and MiXCR, TCRdb reprocessed the public reads and kept productive beta chains. All rows with the same CDR3 protein become a single entry with the most common DNA and genes. V and J calls and clone size were set by TCRdb, not the authors. The sample has around 200,000 distinct CDR3 sequences on record, 63% of them singletons. Of the sample, about 42% is held by the ten largest clones.

The CDR3 starts with the cysteine, ends with the phenylalanine, and has 16 residues. Of the read, only the CDR3 DNA is kept; its 48 bases are in frame from base 1. Via the germline V gene, CDR1 is SGHTA and CDR2 FQGNSA. At the junction V is shortened by 4 bases and J by 4 bases, with 14 bases in between. The sample was sorted CD4+, CD8+, or CD8+CD57+ T cells (not recorded which) from PBMCs. The chain is assembled from TRBV7-2 and TRBJ1-6; no D segment can be confidently identified. This TCR was sampled from a human donor with aplastic anemia. The CDR3 sequence is CASSSESIRYNSPLHF. The DNA sequence is as follows: TGTGCCAGCAGCTCCGAGAGTATACGGTATAATTCACCCCTCCACTTT. Outside the CDR3, residues come from the reference TRBV7-2 and TRBJ1-6 proteins, so the full variable domain is: GAGVSQSPSNKVTEKGKDVELRCDPISGHTALYWYRQSLGQGLEFLIYFQGNSAPDKSGLPSDRFSAERTGGSVSTLTIQRTQQEDSAVYLCASSSESIRYNSPLHFGNGTRLTVT.